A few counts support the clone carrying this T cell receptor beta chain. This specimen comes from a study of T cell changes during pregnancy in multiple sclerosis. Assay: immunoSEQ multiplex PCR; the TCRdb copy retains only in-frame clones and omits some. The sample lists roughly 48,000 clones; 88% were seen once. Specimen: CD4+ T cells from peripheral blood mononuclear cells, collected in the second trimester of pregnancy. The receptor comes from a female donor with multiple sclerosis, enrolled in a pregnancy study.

CDR3 nucleotides: TGTGCCAGCAGGATAGACAGTTCTGGCTACACCTTC. Translation gives CASRIDSSGYTF. This chain joins TRBV6-5 and TRBJ1-2; D is perhaps TRBD1 (5 bases). Deletions cut 6 bases from V and 7 bases from J, with 12 bases between. The CDR3 runs 12 residues. Per germline, CDR1 MNHEY and CDR2 SVGAGI.